This entry lists 8 T cell receptor beta chains sequenced from one sample in a study of human T cells and chemical hapten exposure. TCRdb passed the RACE reads through MiXCR, listing each CDR3 protein once. This sample yields a few hundred thousand distinct CDR3 sequences, of which over 8% are seen a single time; around 2.5% belongs to the top ten. Time point of the sample: pre-sensitization, week 0. Treatment: therapeutic diphenylcyclopropenone sensitization with weekly scalp DPC. The sample in question was whole blood, obtained in connection with sensitization to the hapten diphenylcyclopropenone (DPC). The receptors here all came from a woman in her 40s with alopecia areata. Some clones in this sample may be carry-over from other donors' samples.

This clonotype was detected a few times. The CDR3 sequence: CASRRPGADTQYF. The CDR3 DNA reads as TGTGCCAGCAGACGCCCGGGGGCAGATACGCAGTATTTT. The V call is TRBV6-2 or TRBV6-3, the J call TRBJ2-3; perhaps TRBD2 as D (6 bases). CDR1 is MNHEY and CDR2 is SVGEGT in the germline V gene. Trimming removed 6 bases at V and 4 bases at J, with 11 bases between. This CDR3 region has 13 residues.

There are many counts of this clonotype. The J gene is TRBJ2-5, the V gene TRBV27; D may be TRBD2 (5 bases). With 0 bases removed from V and 9 bases from J, the gap between germline ends came to 20 bases. Germline values: CDR1 MNHEY, CDR2 SMNVEV (reference sequence). The CDR3 extends over 16 amino acids. The CDR3, as DNA: TGTGCCAGCAGTTTATCGATAACGACTATAAAGGAGGCCCAGTACTTC. Encoded protein: CASSLSITTIKEAQYF.

The chain has TRBV20-1 and TRBJ2-1; unclear D gene. Trimming stripped 8 bases from V and 2 bases from J, with 19 bases between. This CDR3 is 15 amino acids long. Germline assignment: CDR1 DFQATT and CDR2 SNEGSKA (reference sequence). The CDR3 spells CSRPSVSRPYNEQFF. As DNA, the CDR3 is TGCAGTAGGCCCAGCGTAAGTCGCCCCTACAATGAGCAGTTCTTC.

This clonotype was seen more than once but under ten times. In DNA, the CDR3 is TGCGCCAGCAGCCAAGATTCCCCCGGACTGACCTACGAGCAGTACTTC. It encodes CASSQDSPGLTYEQYF. The chain employs TRBV4-1 and TRBJ2-7; D possibly corresponds to TRBD2 (5 bases). Trimming shortened V by 0 bases and J by 2 bases, and 14 bases separated the two germline ends. The CDR3 totals 16 residues. Germline V gives CDR1 MGHRA, CDR2 YSYEKL.

In its sample, this clonotype was seen a few times. The CDR3 DNA is TGTGCCAGCAGCCCCCTGGGCACCAGGAGTAATTCACCCCTCCACTTT. Residues: CASSPLGTRSNSPLHF. This rearrangement joins TRBV21-1 to TRBJ1-6; the table's D call, TRBD1, has no DNA check behind it. TRBV21-1 is reported as a pseudogene. The CDR3 sequence is 16 residues long.

This chain uses TRBV9 with TRBJ2-5; 7 nucleotides agree with TRBD2. The CDR3 contains 15 residues. CDR1 and CDR2 from the germline V gene are SGDLS and YYNGEE. V lost 2 bases and J lost 5; bases outside the gene matches: 9. This CDR3 reads CASSVFDLAEETQYF. CDR3 nucleotide sequence: TGTGCCAGCAGCGTTTTCGACCTAGCGGAGGAGACCCAGTACTTC.

This clonotype was seen ten or more times. The CDR3 DNA sequence: TGTGCCACCAGTGAGACGGGACAGAGCCAAGAGACCCAGTACTTC. This codes for CATSETGQSQETQYF. The genes are TRBV24-1 and TRBJ2-5; 7 bases fit TRBD1. The CDR3 is 15 residues long. Germline CDR1 and CDR2: KGHDR and SFDVKD. V lost 4 bases, J lost 1 base, and 5 bases stayed unmatched.

This clonotype was counted many times. The chain is built from TRBV7-8 and TRBJ2-7; 10 bases line up with TRBD1. V lost 5 bases, J lost 6 bases, and 10 bases stayed unmatched. Germline assignment: CDR1 SGHVS and CDR2 FQNEAQ. The CDR3 covers 15 residues. CDR3 bases: TGTGCCAGCAGCCCACGGGGGACAGGGGCTGGCGAGCAGTACTTC. Translated, it gives CASSPRGTGAGEQYF.